This T cell receptor (beta chain) appears in the sequencing data of a study of blood T cells in healthy people across ages (dated by TCRdb to 2014 to 2015). The study in broad terms: In model experiments, template switching captured roughly one uniquely barcoded TCR beta cDNA molecule for every two T cells. Age-related changes in TCR beta repertoire diversity were measured in the study by deep sequencing normalized with unique cDNA molecular identifiers. Four age groups were formed from the donors: young (average approximately 15 years), middle-aged (around 41), aged (approximately 60) and long-lived (about 80). Donors of different ages were randomly distributed across sequencing lanes to avoid experimental bias. Using the same blood draw, the study looked at two additional independent replicas of 1 million unique cDNA reads for two donors, one aged 18 to 30 and the other aged 80 or older.

Receptor amplification or capture employed 5' RACE. The sequencer listed for this sample is Illumina HiSeq 2500. A second PCR of roughly 6 to 11 cycles was performed with a sample-barcoded 5' primer and a J-beta primer mix. A unique molecular identifier was introduced onto each TCR beta cDNA molecule by a template-switch 5' adaptor carrying 12 random nucleotides. Each sample yielded at least 2.5 million CDR3-containing paired-end reads. First-strand cDNA synthesis was performed from all RNA using the Mint cDNA synthesis kit, with priming by a TRBC-specific oligonucleotide. Following uracil-DNA glycosylase treatment, a first 18-cycle PCR with universal primers M1SS and BC2_uni_R was performed on all cDNA. The original methods were these. For normalization, 1 million high-quality reads were randomly selected from each sample, with every read carrying a distinct molecular identifier. Instead of being binned into consensus sequences, reads that shared molecular identifiers were thrown out. MiTCR, set to a Q25 quality threshold and the strictest error-elimination algorithm, was used for CDR3 identification, clonotype clustering and error correction. Lower-bound total TCR beta diversity was estimated with a nonparametric unseen species model using Euler transformation. The raw public reads went through TCRdb reprocessing: fastp at Q25, MiXCR clone calling, in-frame beta chains kept. Rows merge per CDR3 protein into single entries with the most common DNA and genes. These V and J calls are TCRdb output, not the study's own analysis. The table for this sample lists 1.2 million to 1.5 million distinct CDR3 sequences; around 59% of them were counted only once. The ten largest clonotypes hold over 5% of the sample.

A word on this clonotype: There is no known antigen for this receptor. Base quality data are lacking; no much larger clone is found one base away.

V trim: 11 bases; J trim: 1 base; unmatched bases: 10. Including cysteine and phenylalanine, the CDR3 has 14 amino acids. Only the CDR3 region is kept as DNA, spanning 42 bases read in frame from base 1. CDR1 and CDR2, looked up from the germline V gene (reference sequence), are MNHNY and SVGAGI. Overall results and qualifications from the work: As age increased, observed TCR beta diversity per million T cells dropped in a roughly linear way, and a significant reduction was already evident by age about 40. Estimates of total diversity based on one million sequenced T cells were regarded as lower bounds and as underestimates. Compared with the aged group, more naive CD4+ T cells, fewer expanded clones and increased TCR diversity were shown by the long-lived group, suggesting age selection. Conclusive comparison of naive and antigen-experienced compartments was prevented by the profiling of bulk unsorted PBMCs. Observed TCR beta diversity correlated strongly with the percentage of naive T cells measured by flow cytometry. Because donor CMV infection status was unknown, age-related changes in expanded clonotypes were potentially confounded.

Systemically healthy Caucasian individuals from Russia, about 38 in total and aged roughly 6 to 95 years, were included as donors. Approximately 9.3 milliliters of peripheral blood were collected from each donor into EDTA-treated Vacutainer tubes. Ficoll-Paque density-gradient centrifugation was used to isolate PBMCs, with at least 7 million per sample. Total RNA, at least 5 micrograms per sample, was extracted from PBMCs with Trizol reagent. The percentages of naive CD45RAhigh/CD27high T cells were determined by flow cytometry on a PBMC aliquot from every donor. Recombination linked TRBV6-6 to TRBJ2-5; 7 bases in between match TRBD1. The TCR sequence derives from a man between 18 and 29 years old in good health. The specimen sequenced was blood. The DNA sequence follows: TGTGCCGCTCGGACAGGAGTCCTCCAAGAGACCCAGTACTTC. The resulting protein is CAARTGVLQETQYF.